The 27 T cell receptor beta chains below were found in one sample sequenced in a study of T-cell reconstitution after alpha-beta-depleted transplantation in children. Unique molecular identifiers were used in preparing the TCRbeta library. Each CDR3 protein is one row after TCRdb ran MiXCR on the PCR reads. The data show about 1,000,000 distinct CDR3 sequences, with roughly 29% seen just once and roughly 27% held by the top ten. The sample in question was PBMCs, mostly from graft donor cells, obtained 360 days after TCRalphabeta/CD19-depleted stem cell transplant. The source of these receptors is a boy in the first two years of life who had a stem cell transplant for SCID, so the T cells may come from the graft donor.

The V and J genes are TRBV7-9 and TRBJ2-4; unclear D gene. This CDR3 is built from 15 residues. V shed 4 bases and J shed 0 bases, with 10 bases lying between them. Germline values: CDR1 SEHNR, CDR2 FQNEAQ (reference sequence). CDR3 DNA sequence: TGTGCCAGCAGCTCCACCCGAATAGCCAAAAACATTCAGTACTTC. Protein: CASSSTRIAKNIQYF.

In its sample, this clonotype was seen a few times. The V and J genes are TRBV20-1 and TRBJ1-6; D gene unclear. V lost 3 bases and J 15 bases, leaving 12 bases between the germline ends. The CDR3 totals 11 residues. Germline values: CDR1 DFQATT, CDR2 SNEGSKA (reference sequence). The CDR3 coding sequence is TGCAGTGCTAGCCACTACGGGCTCCTCCACTTT. Translated, it gives CSASHYGLLHF.

The chain has TRBV7-8 and TRBJ2-5, with D perhaps assigned TRBD1 or TRBD2 (5 bases each). CDR1 SGHVS and CDR2 FQNEAQ come from the germline V gene. The V end lost 5 bases, the J end lost 5 bases, and 12 bases lay between the germline ends. The CDR3 totals 13 residues. This chain's CDR3 is CASSPGDDETQYF. The CDR3 coding sequence is TGTGCCAGCAGCCCCGGGGACGATGAGACCCAGTACTTC. Supplemented by reference TRBV7-8 and TRBJ2-5, the full variable domain reads GAGVSQSPRYKVAKRGQDVALRCDPISGHVSLFWYQQALGQGPEFLTYFQNEAQLDKSGLPSDRFFAERPEGSVSTLKIQRTQQEDSAVYLCASSPGDDETQYFGPGTRLLVL.

This clonotype was found a few times. This chain connects TRBV20-1 to TRBJ2-1, with 8 bases lining up with TRBD1. This CDR3 is 15 amino acids long. Germline CDR1 DFQATT, CDR2 SNEGSKA (reference sequence). Trimming at V came to 0 bases and at J to 5 bases, leaving 6 bases not matched to a gene. This chain's CDR3 is CSARDRQGTNNEQFF. The CDR3 DNA follows: TGCAGTGCTAGAGATCGACAGGGGACCAACAATGAGCAGTTCTTC.

In this sample, this clonotype turned up a few times. V usage is TRBV12-3 or TRBV12-4 and J usage is TRBJ2-2; possible D gene TRBD2, 7 bases. V gave up 6 bases and J gave up 4 bases, with 12 bases separating them. The CDR3 contains 14 residues. DNA for the CDR3: TGTGCCAGCAGGGGGGGGGCTCCCACCGGGGAGCTGTTTTTT. This translates into CASRGGAPTGELFF.

The V call is TRBV24-1, the J call TRBJ2-1; 10 nucleotides line up with TRBD2. J gave up 1 base and V 2 bases, and 4 bases lay outside the gene matches. Per the germline V gene, CDR1 is KGHDR and CDR2 is SFDVKD. The CDR3 runs 17 residues. The CDR3 region is CATSDSSGGPSYNEQFF. The CDR3 nucleotides are TGTGCCACCAGTGATTCTAGCGGGGGCCCTTCCTACAATGAGCAGTTCTTC.

The chain has TRBV29-1 and TRBJ2-5, with 10 positions matching TRBD2. The CDR3 totals 17 residues. V gave up 2 bases and J gave up 9 bases; unmatched junction bases: 18. CDR1 is SQVTM and CDR2 is ANQGSEA in the germline V gene. CDR3 DNA sequence: TGCAGCGTTGAAACCCCAACTAGCGGGGCGGCCGGGGTCGCCCAGTACTTC. Translated: CSVETPTSGAAGVAQYF.

Ten or more counts support this clonotype. This chain uses TRBV4-1 with TRBJ1-3; D gene uncertain. Germline-derived CDR1 and CDR2 are MGHRA and YSYEKL. The CDR3 loop spans 14 amino acids. V shed 0 bases and J shed 1 base, with 4 bases lying between them. The CDR3 bases are TGCGCCAGCAGCCAAGAATCATCTGGAAACACCATATATTTT. It encodes CASSQESSGNTIYF.

J is TRBJ2-1 and V is TRBV5-6; D may be TRBD1 (5 bases). The CDR3 sequence is 16 residues long. V lost 3 bases and J 0 bases, leaving 13 bases between the germline ends. Germline-derived CDR1 and CDR2 are SGHDT and YYEEEE. CDR3 nucleotides: TGTGCCAGCAGCTCAGGGTTGCAGGCCTCCTACAATGAGCAGTTCTTC. Residues: CASSSGLQASYNEQFF.

CDR3 nucleotides: TGTGCCAGTAGAGAACTGTGGGGGGAGAACACTGAAGCTTTCTTT. This translates into CASRELWGENTEAFF. The chain has TRBV19 and TRBJ1-1, with a possible D match to TRBD1 (5 bases). The germline V gene encodes CDR1 LNHDA and CDR2 SQIVND (reference sequence). This CDR3 has 15 residues. V lost 6 bases to trimming and J lost 1 base, with 15 bases between them.

In this sample, this clonotype turned up a few times. The V call is TRBV20-1, the J call TRBJ2-1, with D possibly being TRBD2 (5 bases). In germline, CDR1 is DFQATT, CDR2 SNEGSKA (reference sequence). V lost 0 bases, J lost 7 bases, and 16 bases lay in between. This CDR3 region has 15 residues. In DNA, the CDR3 is TGCAGTGCTAGAGATCATGCGACTAAAAGGAATGAGCAGTTCTTC. Its protein is CSARDHATKRNEQFF.

The J gene is TRBJ2-3, the V gene TRBV6-5; 11 bases match TRBD2. Looked up from germline, CDR1 is MNHEY and CDR2 is SVGAGI. J lost 5 bases, V lost 0 bases, and 7 bases had no gene match. This CDR3 has 17 amino acids. CDR3 amino acids: CASSYSGIAGGRDTQYF. The CDR3 coding sequence is TGTGCCAGCAGTTACTCGGGGATAGCGGGGGGGCGAGATACGCAGTATTTT.

The chain carries TRBV7-8 and TRBJ2-5; D gene uncertain. The CDR3 extends over 13 amino acids. Looked up from germline, CDR1 is SGHVS and CDR2 is FQNEAQ. The ends were cut back, 6 bases at V and 3 bases at J, with 11 bases in the middle. The CDR3 region is CASSRRLEETQYF. CDR3 DNA: TGTGCCAGCAGTCGTCGACTGGAAGAGACCCAGTACTTC.

V and J are TRBV29-1 and TRBJ2-1; 13 nucleotides match TRBD2. The V segment lost 6 bases and the J segment 9 bases; nucleotides outside the gene matches: 5. In germline, CDR1 is SQVTM, CDR2 ANQGSEA. The CDR3 is made up of 13 amino acids. CDR3 amino acids: CSVRTSGGSEQFF. The CDR3 DNA sequence: TGCAGCGTCCGGACTAGCGGGGGTAGTGAGCAGTTCTTC.

This sequence joins TRBV6-1 and TRBJ2-3; 10 nucleotides line up with TRBD2. This CDR3 spans 16 amino acids. V was clipped by 6 bases and J by 6 bases; unmatched bases: 12. Germline V CDR1 and CDR2: MNHNS, SASEGT. The CDR3 sequence: CASSHLAGARVDTQYF. DNA of the CDR3: TGTGCCAGCAGCCATCTAGCGGGGGCGCGAGTTGATACGCAGTATTTT.

J is TRBJ1-5 and V is TRBV12-3 or TRBV12-4; the D gene is possibly TRBD1 (5 bases). The V end lost 1 base, the J end lost 0 bases, and 13 bases lay between the germline ends. The CDR3 length is 17 residues. DNA of the CDR3: TGTGCCAGCAGTTTAGTGGAAGGGGTCAATAGCAATCAGCCCCAGCATTTT. Encoded protein: CASSLVEGVNSNQPQHF.

The chain links TRBV5-1 to TRBJ1-1; D possibly corresponds to TRBD1 (5 bases). V was clipped by 3 bases and J by 1 base, with 16 bases between them. The CDR3 extends over 16 amino acids. Looked up from germline, CDR1 is SGHRS and CDR2 is YFSETQ. CDR3 nucleotides: TGCGCCAGCAGCTGGGGGGAGAGGGACCCGAACACTGAAGCTTTCTTT. Amino acid sequence: CASSWGERDPNTEAFF. The complete variable domain, with remaining parts taken from reference TRBV5-1 and TRBJ1-1, reads KAGVTQTPRYLIKTRGQQVTLSCSPISGHRSVSWYQQTPGQGLQFLFEYFSETQRNKGNFPGRFSGRQFSNSRSEMNVSTLELGDSALYLCASSWGERDPNTEAFFGQGTRLTVV.

J is TRBJ1-2 and V is TRBV5-1; 9 bases match TRBD1. CDR3 size: 16 residues. V lost 0 bases and J lost 6; bases outside the gene matches: 9. Germline V gene sequence: CDR1 SGHRS, CDR2 YFSETQ. The CDR3 reads CASSLGTGAKWDGYTF. CDR3 nucleotide sequence: TGCGCCAGCAGCTTGGGGACAGGGGCAAAGTGGGATGGCTACACCTTC.

This clonotype was detected once. This may be a read error, as it is one base from a much larger clone. V and J are TRBV20-1 and TRBJ2-7; D gene unclear. The V gene lost 0 bases and the J gene lost 0 bases, with 9 bases spanning the gap. The V gene's germline CDR1 is DFQATT and CDR2 SNEGSKA (reference sequence). The CDR3 spans 14 residues. CDR3 sequence: CSARDSVNSYEQYF. CDR3 in DNA: TGCAGTGCTAGAGATTCAGTGAACTCCTACGAGCAGTACTTC.

The chain carries TRBV28 and TRBJ2-5; no firm D call. V was trimmed by 2 bases and J by 3 bases, leaving 19 bases between them. Germline loops: CDR1 MDHEN, CDR2 SYDVKM. The CDR3 covers 17 residues. The chain's CDR3 is CASSLEAKGRLKETQYF. CDR3 DNA: TGTGCCAGCAGTTTAGAGGCAAAAGGGCGGTTAAAAGAGACCCAGTACTTC.

The rearrangement uses TRBV4-2 and TRBJ2-3; a weak D match, TRBD1 (6 bases). CDR3 length: 15 residues. Germline CDR1 and CDR2: LGHNA and YNFKEQ. V was pared by 0 bases and J by 5 bases, with 12 bases between. DNA for the CDR3: TGTGCCAGCAGCCAAGACAGGGGTAGATTAGATACGCAGTATTTT. Residues: CASSQDRGRLDTQYF.

Here the CDR3 DNA reads TGTGCCAGCAGCCGTCTAGTGGGGGGGACCCCAGATACGCAGTATTTT. Its translation: CASSRLVGGTPDTQYF. The chain couples TRBV14 to TRBJ2-3; TRBD2 agrees at 7 bases. The J segment lost 4 bases and the V segment lost 4 bases, leaving 11 bases of the junction unmatched. The V gene's germline CDR1 is SGHDN and CDR2 FVKESK. The CDR3 is made up of 16 amino acids. The full variable domain, its missing parts supplied by reference TRBV14 and TRBJ2-3, is EAGVTQFPSHSVIEKGQTVTLRCDPISGHDNLYWYRRVMGKEIKFLLHFVKESKQDESGMPNNRFLAERTGGTYSTLKVQPAELEDSGVYFCASSRLVGGTPDTQYFGPGTRLTVL.

J is TRBJ2-5 and V is TRBV20-1; possibly TRBD1 for D (5 bases). Trimming took off 4 bases at V and 2 bases at J, with 14 bases between the two ends. CDR3 size: 14 residues. Germline CDR1 and CDR2: DFQATT and SNEGSKA (reference sequence). The CDR3 here is CSATTGVVQETQYF. CDR3 DNA: TGCAGTGCTACCACAGGCGTAGTTCAAGAGACCCAGTACTTC.

The CDR3 DNA reads as TGTGCCAGCAGCTATGCCGGGTCTCGATTATACGAGCAGTACTTC. Translating gives CASSYAGSRLYEQYF. The V call is TRBV28, the J call TRBJ2-7, with unresolved D. Germline V gene sequence: CDR1 MDHEN, CDR2 SYDVKM. The V end was cut by 6 bases, the J end by 4 bases, with 19 bases between. The CDR3 covers 15 residues. Full variable domain (remainder filled in from reference TRBV28 and TRBJ2-7): DVKVTQSSRYLVKRTGEKVFLECVQDMDHENMFWYRQDPGLGLRLIYFSYDVKMKEKGDIPEGYSVSREKKERFSLILESASTNQTSMYLCASSYAGSRLYEQYFGPGTRLTVT.

This clonotype was picked up a small number of times. The rearrangement uses TRBV7-3 and TRBJ2-3; 7 bases fit TRBD2. Germline values: CDR1 SGHTA, CDR2 FQGTGA. This CDR3 contains 14 residues. V shed 4 bases and J 3 bases; nucleotides not matched to a gene: 4. The CDR3 nucleotides read TGTGCCAGCAGCTCAGGACTAGTTACAGATACGCAGTATTTT. This sequence encodes CASSSGLVTDTQYF.

This clonotype has only a few counts. The chain recombines TRBV2 with TRBJ2-2; no clear D. The CDR3 has 13 residues. The V gene's germline CDR1 is SNHLY and CDR2 FYNNEI. V gave up 9 bases and J gave up 7 bases, with 15 bases separating them. CDR3 sequence: CASTPDLVGELFF. CDR3 in DNA: TGTGCCAGTACACCAGACCTAGTCGGGGAGCTGTTTTTT.

This chain joins TRBV7-2 and TRBJ2-1, with 7 nucleotides matching TRBD2. CDR3 length: 16 amino acids. J gave up 3 bases and V 1 base, and 6 bases lay outside the gene matches. Germline-derived CDR1 and CDR2 are SGHTA and FQGNSA. Here the CDR3 reads CASSLVGGGNYNEQFF. The CDR3 nucleotides read TGTGCCAGCAGCTTAGTCGGCGGGGGTAACTACAATGAGCAGTTCTTC.